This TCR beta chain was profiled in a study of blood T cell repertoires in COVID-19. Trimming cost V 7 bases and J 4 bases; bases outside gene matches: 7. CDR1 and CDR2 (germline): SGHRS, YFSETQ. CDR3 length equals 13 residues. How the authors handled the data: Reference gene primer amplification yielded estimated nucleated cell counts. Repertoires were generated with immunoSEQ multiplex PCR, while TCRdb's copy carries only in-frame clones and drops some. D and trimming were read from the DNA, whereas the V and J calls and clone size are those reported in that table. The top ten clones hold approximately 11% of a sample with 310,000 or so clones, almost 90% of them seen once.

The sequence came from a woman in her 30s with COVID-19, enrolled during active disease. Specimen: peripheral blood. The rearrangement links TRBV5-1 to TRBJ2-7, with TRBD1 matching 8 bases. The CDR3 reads CASAQGATYEQYF. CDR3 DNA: TGCGCCAGCGCGCAGGGGGCGACTTACGAGCAGTACTTC.